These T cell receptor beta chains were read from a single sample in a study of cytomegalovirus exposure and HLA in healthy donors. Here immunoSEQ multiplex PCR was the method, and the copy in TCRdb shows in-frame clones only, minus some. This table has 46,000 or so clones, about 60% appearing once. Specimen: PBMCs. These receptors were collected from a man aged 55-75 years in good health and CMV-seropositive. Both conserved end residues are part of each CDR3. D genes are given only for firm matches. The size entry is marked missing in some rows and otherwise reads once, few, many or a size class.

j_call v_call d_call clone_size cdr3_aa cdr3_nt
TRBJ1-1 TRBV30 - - CARGAGGANTEAFF TGTGCCCGAGGCGCGGGGGGAGCGAACACTGAAGCTTTCTTT
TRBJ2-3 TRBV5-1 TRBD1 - CASSTTGAGDTQYF TGCGCCAGCAGCACTACAGGGGCCGGAGATACGCAGTATTTT
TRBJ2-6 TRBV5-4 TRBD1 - CASSSGGTGANVLTF TGTGCCAGCAGCTCAGGGGGCACTGGGGCCAACGTCCTGACTTTC
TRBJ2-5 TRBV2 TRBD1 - CASSAWTGGLYQETQYF TGTGCCAGCAGCGCCTGGACAGGGGGGTTGTACCAAGAGACCCAGTACTTC
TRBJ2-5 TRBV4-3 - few CASSQVLGTGSQYF TGCGCCAGCAGCCAAGTTTTGGGCACCGGATCCCAGTACTTC
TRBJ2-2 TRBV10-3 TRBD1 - CAISEGTGTGELFF TGTGCCATCAGTGAGGGGACAGGGACCGGGGAGCTGTTTTTT
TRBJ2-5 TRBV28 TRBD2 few CASSLQAGAGSWTQYF TGTGCCAGCAGTTTACAAGCGGGAGCGGGCTCATGGACCCAGTACTTC
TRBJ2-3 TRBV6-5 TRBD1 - CASSYSPGGSTDTQYF TGTGCCAGCAGTTACTCGCCAGGGGGTAGCACAGATACGCAGTATTTT
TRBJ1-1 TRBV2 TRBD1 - CASSAQGANTEAFF TGTGCCAGCAGTGCACAGGGGGCGAACACTGAAGCTTTCTTT
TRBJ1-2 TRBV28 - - CASSLLAGNYGYTF TGTGCCAGCAGTTTATTGGCAGGGAACTATGGCTACACCTTC
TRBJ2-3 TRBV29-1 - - CSVDSGARTDTQYF TGCAGCGTTGACTCAGGGGCCCGCACAGATACGCAGTATTTT
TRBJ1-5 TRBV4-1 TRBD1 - CASSQEGTGGNQPQHF TGCGCCAGCAGCCAAGAAGGGACAGGGGGCAATCAGCCCCAGCATTTT
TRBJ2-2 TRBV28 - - CASSPQGIKGELFF TGTGCCAGCAGCCCCCAGGGGATTAAAGGGGAGCTGTTTTTT
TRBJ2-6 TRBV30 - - CAWSTGSGANVLTF TGTGCCTGGAGTACGGGATCTGGGGCCAACGTCCTGACTTTC
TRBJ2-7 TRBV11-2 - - CASSLRQELNYEQYF TGTGCCAGCAGCCTAAGACAGGAGTTAAACTACGAGCAGTACTTC
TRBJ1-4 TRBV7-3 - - CASSHPPRRSRIEKLFF TGTGCCAGCAGCCACCCGCCCAGGAGGTCCAGGATTGAAAAACTGTTTTTT
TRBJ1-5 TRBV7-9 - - CASSLGSGGGNQPQHF TGTGCCAGCAGCTTAGGGTCGGGGGGGGGCAATCAGCCCCAGCATTTT
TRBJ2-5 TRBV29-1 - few CSVVGRQETQYF TGCAGCGTTGTTGGCAGGCAAGAGACCCAGTACTTC
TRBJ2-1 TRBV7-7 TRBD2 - CASSLGLAGGDNEQFF TGTGCCAGCAGCTTAGGGCTAGCGGGAGGAGACAATGAGCAGTTCTTC
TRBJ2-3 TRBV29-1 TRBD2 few CSVEWREGGDTQYF TGCAGCGTTGAGTGGCGGGAGGGGGGAGATACGCAGTATTTT
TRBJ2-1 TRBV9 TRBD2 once CASSAREWEQFF TGTGCCAGCAGCGCGCGGGAGTGGGAGCAGTTCTTC
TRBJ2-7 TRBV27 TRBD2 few CASSLGPSGSYEQYF TGTGCCAGCAGCCTGGGGCCTAGCGGGAGCTACGAGCAGTACTTC
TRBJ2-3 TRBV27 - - CASSPQADTQYF TGTGCCAGCAGCCCCCAGGCAGATACGCAGTATTTT
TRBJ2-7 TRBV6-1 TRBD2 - CASSTPGLAYEQYF TGTGCCAGCAGTACCCCGGGACTAGCTTACGAGCAGTACTTC
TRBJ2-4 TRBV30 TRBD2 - CAWSLSGLAGGLAKNIQYF TGTGCCTGGAGCCTATCGGGACTAGCGGGAGGCCTAGCCAAAAACATTCAGTACTTC
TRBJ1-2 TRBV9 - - CASSPDSYYGYTF TGTGCCAGCAGCCCCGACTCTTACTATGGCTACACCTTC
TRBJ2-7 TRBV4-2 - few CASSQDPGPYEQYF TGTGCCAGCAGCCAAGACCCAGGTCCCTACGAGCAGTACTTC
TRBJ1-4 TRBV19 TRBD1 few CASEAPGQRNEKLFF TGTGCCAGCGAAGCTCCGGGACAGAGAAATGAAAAACTGTTTTTT
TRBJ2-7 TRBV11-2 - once CASSLERLNYEQYF TGTGCCAGCAGCTTAGAGAGGCTGAACTACGAGCAGTACTTC
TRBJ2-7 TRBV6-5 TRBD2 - CASSSSAGGPSYEQYF TGTGCCAGCAGTTCCTCAGCGGGAGGGCCCTCCTACGAGCAGTACTTC
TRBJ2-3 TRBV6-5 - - CASSSGQHTDTQYF TGTGCCAGCAGTTCTGGACAGCACACAGATACGCAGTATTTT
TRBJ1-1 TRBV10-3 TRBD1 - CAISGGQATEAFF TGTGCCATCAGTGGAGGACAGGCCACTGAAGCTTTCTTT
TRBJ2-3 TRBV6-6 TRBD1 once CASSKDRDTDTQYF TGTGCCAGCAGCAAGGACAGGGACACAGATACGCAGTATTTT
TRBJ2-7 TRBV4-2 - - CASSQERSGRYEQYF TGTGCCAGCAGCCAAGAACGGTCCGGGAGATACGAGCAGTACTTC